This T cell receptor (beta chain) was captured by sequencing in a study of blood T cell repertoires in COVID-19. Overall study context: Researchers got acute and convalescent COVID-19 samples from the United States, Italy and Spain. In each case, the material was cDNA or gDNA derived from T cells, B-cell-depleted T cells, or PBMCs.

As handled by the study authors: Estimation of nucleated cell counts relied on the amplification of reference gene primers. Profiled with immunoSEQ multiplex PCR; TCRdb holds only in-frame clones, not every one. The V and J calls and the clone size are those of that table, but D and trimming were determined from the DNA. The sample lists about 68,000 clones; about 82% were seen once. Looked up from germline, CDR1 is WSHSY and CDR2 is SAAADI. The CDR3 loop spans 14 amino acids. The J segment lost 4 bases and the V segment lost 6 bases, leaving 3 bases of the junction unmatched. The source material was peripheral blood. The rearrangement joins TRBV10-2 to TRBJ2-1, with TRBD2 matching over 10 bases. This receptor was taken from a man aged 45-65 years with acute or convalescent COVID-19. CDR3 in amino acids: CASRISGGYNEQFF. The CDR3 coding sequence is TGCGCCAGCAGGATTAGCGGGGGGTACAATGAGCAGTTCTTC.